The 29 T cell receptor beta chains given below trace back to one sample, sequenced in a study of T cell changes during pregnancy in multiple sclerosis (dated by TCRdb to 2018 to 2020). Libraries were made using the immunoSEQ multiplex PCR assay. Held by TCRdb, this immuneACCESS table contains in-frame sequences only and omits some clones. Under half of the omission traces to an unresolved V gene where checked; the cause of the rest is unknown. Present in this sample are around 65,000 clones, around nine tenths of which were seen just once. The top ten clones comprise over 3% of the sample. The specimen comprised peripheral blood, sampled in the first trimester of pregnancy. Every receptor here comes from a female donor in good health, enrolled as a control in a pregnancy study.

J is TRBJ2-2 and V is TRBV4-3; 12 bases fit TRBD2. J lost 4 bases, V lost 4 bases, and 4 bases had no gene match. Germline CDR1 and CDR2: LGHNA and YSLEER. The CDR3 length is 16 residues. The CDR3 bases are TGCGCCAGCAGCCGAGGACTAGCGGGACTCACCGGGGAGCTGTTTTTT. Amino acids: CASSRGLAGLTGELFF.

The chain has TRBV6-1 and TRBJ2-7; D might be TRBD1 (6 bases). The CDR3 is 15 amino acids. Germline CDR1 and CDR2: MNHNS and SASEGT. Trimming cost V 7 bases and J 4 bases, with 20 bases left between them. The CDR3 coding sequence is TGTGCCAGCACCTTAAACAGGGAGCCCCTATACGAGCAGTACTTC. Protein product: CASTLNREPLYEQYF.

J is TRBJ1-3 and V is TRBV5-8, with 7 bases lining up with TRBD1. Looked up from germline, CDR1 is SGHTS and CDR2 is YDEGEE. The junction had 2 bases not matched to a gene; V was cut back by 0 bases and J by 2 bases. The CDR3 has 15 amino acids. CDR3 nucleotide sequence: TGTGCCAGCAGCTTGGGGGGACAGCCTGGAAACACCATATATTTT. This translates into CASSLGGQPGNTIYF. The whole variable domain, remainder taken from reference TRBV5-8 and TRBJ1-3, is EAGVTQSPTHLIKTRGQQATLRCSPISGHTSVYWYQQALGLGLQFLLWYDEGEERNRGNFPPRFSGRQFPNYSSELNVNALELEDSALYLCASSLGGQPGNTIYFGEGSWLTVV.

This clone appeared a single time. The CDR3 DNA sequence: TGTGCCAGCAGCTCCGGGGGTAACTATGGCTACACCTTC. Its translation is CASSSGGNYGYTF. This rearrangement joins TRBV5-4 to TRBJ1-2; weak D call: TRBD1 (5 bases). Germline loops: CDR1 SGHNT, CDR2 YYREEE (reference sequence). The CDR3 contains 13 residues. V lost 3 bases and J lost 1, with 7 bases in between.

The chain links TRBV4-1 to TRBJ2-7; D gene uncertain. The ends were cut back, 0 bases at V and 6 bases at J, with 9 bases in the middle. The CDR3 sequence is 13 residues long. The germline gives CDR1 MGHRA, CDR2 YSYEKL. The CDR3 loop is CASSQDLRSEQYF. The CDR3 DNA sequence: TGCGCCAGCAGCCAAGACCTCCGCAGCGAGCAGTACTTC.

In DNA, the CDR3 is TGTGCCAGCAGCTCGCTAAATAGCGGGACTGTAGAAGAGACCCAGTACTTC. Translated: CASSSLNSGTVEETQYF. The chain couples TRBV7-6 to TRBJ2-5; 8 bases fit TRBD2. The ends lost 4 bases at V and 3 bases at J; junction bases unmatched: 13. The CDR3 is 17 residues long. CDR1 and CDR2 (germline): SGHVS, FNYEAQ.

The genes are TRBV9 and TRBJ2-3; D is uncertain. Germline V gene sequence: CDR1 SGDLS, CDR2 YYNGEE. Trimming stripped 3 bases from V and 0 bases from J, with 11 bases between. The CDR3 is 15 residues long. The CDR3 reads CASSASHSSTDTQYF. The DNA for the CDR3 is TGTGCCAGCAGCGCAAGTCACTCTAGCACAGATACGCAGTATTTT.

The chain links TRBV4-2 to TRBJ2-2, with a tentative D call TRBD2 (6 bases). Trimming stripped 5 bases from V and 6 bases from J, with 10 bases between. Germline loops: CDR1 LGHNA, CDR2 YNFKEQ. This CDR3 contains 13 residues. The CDR3 sequence is CASSNRDSGELFF. Written as DNA, the CDR3 is TGTGCCAGCAGCAACCGGGACTCCGGGGAGCTGTTTTTT.

The rearrangement joins TRBV7-8 to TRBJ1-1; TRBD1 might be the D (5 bases). Germline CDR1 reads SGHVS; CDR2 reads FQNEAQ. V was clipped by 2 bases and J by 4 bases, with 14 bases between them. CDR3 length equals 15 residues. CDR3 bases: TGTGCCAGCAGCTTATTTCCAGGGTCAGGCACTGAAGCTTTCTTT. Protein product: CASSLFPGSGTEAFF.

The chain combines TRBV19 with TRBJ1-5, with 7 nucleotides matching TRBD1. The CDR3 loop spans 15 amino acids. Trimming removed 4 bases from V and 5 bases from J; junction bases left unmatched: 8. CDR1 and CDR2 from the germline V gene are LNHDA and SQIVND (reference sequence). In DNA form, the CDR3 reads TGTGCCAGTAGTAGACAGGGTGTACGTGATCAGCCCCAGCATTTT. This encodes CASSRQGVRDQPQHF.

The chain employs TRBV7-9 and TRBJ2-5, with D perhaps matching TRBD1 (6 bases). This CDR3 contains 14 residues. V lost 4 bases and J lost 1, with 10 bases in between. CDR1 is SEHNR and CDR2 is FQNEAQ in the germline V gene (reference sequence). In nucleotides, the CDR3 is TGTGCCAGCAGCTACGACAGGCTCCAAGAGACCCAGTACTTC. It codes for CASSYDRLQETQYF.

The chain links TRBV7-9 to TRBJ2-5, with 13 bases identical to TRBD2. The CDR3 length is 16 residues. Germline values: CDR1 SEHNR, CDR2 FQNEAQ (reference sequence). V shed 1 base and J 4 bases; nucleotides not matched to a gene: 3. The CDR3 coding sequence is TGTGCCAGCAGCTTAGGACTAGCGGGGGGACGAGAGACCCAGTACTTC. Translation gives CASSLGLAGGRETQYF.

This chain uses TRBV29-1 with TRBJ2-7, with 7 bases aligning to TRBD2. V gave up 4 bases and J gave up 0 bases; unmatched junction bases: 9. CDR1 is SQVTM and CDR2 is ANQGSEA in the germline V gene. CDR3 length: 15 residues. In DNA form, the CDR3 reads TGCAGCGTTGGGGGAGGGCATAGGAGCTCCTACGAGCAGTACTTC. Translating it yields CSVGGGHRSSYEQYF.

The chain employs TRBV6-5 and TRBJ2-3, with TRBD1 identical over 9 bases. This CDR3 is 16 amino acids long. Germline CDR1 reads MNHEY; CDR2 reads SVGAGI. Germline trimming cut 0 bases from V and 4 bases from J; bases unmatched to any gene: 5. The CDR3 here is CASSYSGTGLADTQYF. Here the CDR3 DNA reads TGTGCCAGCAGTTACTCCGGGACAGGGCTAGCAGATACGCAGTATTTT.

V is TRBV11-2 and J is TRBJ1-2, with 9 bases identical to TRBD1. The V gene's germline CDR1 is SGHAT and CDR2 FQNNGV. The CDR3 has 18 residues. Trimming removed 2 bases from V and 6 bases from J; junction bases left unmatched: 16. The CDR3 protein is CASSLKTDRDREEDGYTF. CDR3 in DNA: TGTGCCAGCAGCTTAAAAACTGACCGGGACAGGGAAGAAGATGGCTACACCTTC. Based on the CDR3 plus reference TRBV11-2 and TRBJ1-2, the full variable domain is EAGVAQSPRYKIIEKRQSVAFWCNPISGHATLYWYQQILGQGPKLLIQFQNNGVVDDSQLPKDRFSAERLKGVDSTLKIQPAKLEDSAVYLCASSLKTDRDREEDGYTFGSGTRLTVV.

The V call is TRBV9, the J call TRBJ2-7; no definite D call. V was shortened by 4 bases and J by 5 bases, with 16 bases between the two germline ends. This CDR3 contains 14 residues. Looked up from germline, CDR1 is SGDLS and CDR2 is YYNGEE. Written as DNA, the CDR3 is TGTGCCAGCAGCCCGGCGGTGCGTAAGGACGAGCAGTACTTC. Translation gives CASSPAVRKDEQYF.

This clone was detected once. J is TRBJ2-7 and V is TRBV7-3; D not certain. CDR1 SGHTA and CDR2 FQGTGA come from the germline V gene. The CDR3 is 14 amino acids. V lost 1 base and J 0 bases, leaving 7 bases between the germline ends. The DNA for the CDR3 is TGTGCCAGCAGCTTAAGGCGGTCCTCCTACGAGCAGTACTTC. As protein: CASSLRRSSYEQYF. The full variable domain, rest sourced from reference TRBV7-3 and TRBJ2-7, is GAGVSQTPSNKVTEKGKYVELRCDPISGHTALYWYRQSLGQGPEFLIYFQGTGAADDSGLPNDRFFAVRPEGSVSTLKIQRTERGDSAVYLCASSLRRSSYEQYFGPGTRLTVT.

The chain recombines TRBV19 with TRBJ2-5; D gene unclear. Germline V gives CDR1 LNHDA, CDR2 SQIVND (reference sequence). The V gene lost 3 bases and the J gene lost 2 bases, with 10 bases spanning the gap. The CDR3 is 14 amino acids. The CDR3 reads CASSISPSQETQYF. The CDR3 coding sequence is TGTGCCAGTAGTATTTCTCCCAGTCAAGAGACCCAGTACTTC.

This clone was counted between two and nine times. The rearrangement joins TRBV12-5 to TRBJ1-1; no firm D call. Germline V gene sequence: CDR1 LGHNT, CDR2 FRNRAP. The CDR3 runs 13 residues. V gave up 8 bases and J gave up 8 bases, with 18 bases separating them. Here the CDR3 reads CASSPQPGLEAFF. In DNA form, the CDR3 reads TGTGCTAGTAGCCCCCAACCCGGGTTAGAAGCTTTCTTT. Together with reference TRBV12-5 and TRBJ1-1, the CDR3 gives the full variable domain: DARVTQTPRHKVTEMGQEVTMRCQPILGHNTVFWYRQTMMQGLELLAYFRNRAPLDDSGMPKDRFSAEMPDATLATLKIQPSEPRDSAVYFCASSPQPGLEAFFGQGTRLTVV.

V usage is TRBV1 and J usage is TRBJ1-1. TRBV1 is noted as a pseudogene. CDR3 size: 15 residues. The CDR3 sequence: CTSSQQAGRNTEAFF. In DNA, the CDR3 is TGCACCAGCAGCCAGCAGGCGGGGCGGAACACTGAAGCTTTCTTT.

This chain joins TRBV7-2 and TRBJ2-4; D remains unclear. The CDR3 length is 15 residues. V lost 2 bases and J 0 bases, leaving 8 bases between the germline ends. Germline V CDR1 and CDR2: SGHTA, FQGNSA. This CDR3 reads CASSLTHLAKNIQYF. In nucleotides, the CDR3 is TGTGCCAGCAGCTTAACTCATCTAGCCAAAAACATTCAGTACTTC.

The chain couples TRBV6-5 to TRBJ2-7, with D possibly matching TRBD2 (6 bases). Germline lookup yields CDR1 MNHEY and CDR2 SVGAGI. V was trimmed by 10 bases and J by 4 bases, leaving 17 bases between them. CDR3 length equals 13 residues. CDR3 region: CATLGSSGYEQYF. The CDR3 DNA reads as TGTGCCACCCTAGGGAGTAGCGGTTACGAGCAGTACTTC.

CDR3 in amino acids: CASSTGDSSNEKLFF. CDR3 nucleotides: TGCGCCAGCAGCACCGGGGACAGCTCAAATGAAAAACTGTTTTTT. The gene calls are TRBV5-1 and TRBJ1-4, with 7 positions matching TRBD1. The CDR3 totals 15 residues. V was pared by 4 bases and J by 5 bases, with 8 bases of the junction left unmatched. CDR1 is SGHRS and CDR2 is YFSETQ in the germline V gene.

This clone appeared a few times. This chain joins TRBV7-3 and TRBJ1-1; 9 bases align to TRBD1. The germline gives CDR1 SGHTA, CDR2 FQGTGA. The J segment lost 8 bases and the V segment lost 5 bases, leaving 12 bases of the junction unmatched. The CDR3 loop spans 15 amino acids. CDR3 sequence: CASSLSDRGSTEAFF. The CDR3 region has the DNA TGTGCCAGCAGCCTTTCGGACAGGGGAAGTACCGAAGCTTTCTTT.

The chain links TRBV6-1 to TRBJ2-3; D is possibly TRBD1 (5 bases). V lost 9 bases, J lost 3 bases, and 10 bases lay in between. Per the germline V gene, CDR1 is MNHNS and CDR2 is SASEGT. The CDR3 extends over 12 amino acids. The CDR3 protein is CASDSATDTQYF. Written as DNA, the CDR3 is TGTGCCAGTGACAGCGCTACAGATACGCAGTATTTT.

The chain combines TRBV6-5 with TRBJ2-7, with TRBD1 as a possible D gene (5 bases). The germline CDR1 and CDR2 sequences are MNHEY and SVGAGI. CDR3 length equals 13 residues. The V end lost 5 bases, the J end lost 5 bases, and 13 bases lay between the germline ends. CDR3: CASSASGAHEQYF. As DNA, the CDR3 is TGTGCCAGCAGTGCTAGTGGGGCGCACGAGCAGTACTTC.

The chain is built from TRBV7-2 and TRBJ2-6; D is undetermined. The germline gives CDR1 SGHTA, CDR2 FQGNSA. This CDR3 is built from 17 residues. Deletions cut 4 bases from V and 0 bases from J, with 13 bases between. DNA of the CDR3: TGTGCCAGCAGCTCGGTGCTAACCTCCTCTGGGGCCAACGTCCTGACTTTC. Amino acid sequence: CASSSVLTSSGANVLTF.

The CDR3 coding sequence is TGTGCCAGGGGGGACCGGTGGGGACAGGCACCCAATGAGCAGTTCTTC. Translation: CARGDRWGQAPNEQFF. The chain links TRBV2 to TRBJ2-1, with 8 bases lining up with TRBD1. The CDR3 has 16 residues. Germline values: CDR1 SNHLY, CDR2 FYNNEI. J lost 6 bases, V lost 9 bases, and 16 bases had no gene match.

The J gene is TRBJ2-1, the V gene TRBV4-2, with a tentative D call TRBD2 (6 bases). The CDR3 consists of 18 residues. V was pared by 4 bases and J by 0 bases, with 19 bases between. Germline V gene data show CDR1 as LGHNA and CDR2 as YNFKEQ. Here the CDR3 reads CASSPLGGGKSSYNEQFF. CDR3 nucleotide sequence: TGTGCCAGCAGCCCCCTTGGGGGAGGTAAGAGCTCCTACAATGAGCAGTTCTTC.